Presented here are 15 T cell receptor beta chains from one specimen sequenced in a study of blood T cell repertoires in COVID-19. Sequenced by immunoSEQ multiplex PCR; TCRdb stores in-frame clones only, minus some. Of around 460,000 clones listed, around nine tenths were seen once; the top ten hold 0.65% to 1%. The sequencing sample was made of peripheral blood. The source of these receptors is a man between 18 and 35 years old with COVID-19, enrolled during active disease.

This clone was recorded only once. The chain combines TRBV3-1 (or the pseudogene TRBV3-2) with TRBJ2-3, with 7 nucleotides matching TRBD2. The CDR3 has 15 amino acids. Germline trimming cut 1 base from V and 5 bases from J; bases unmatched to any gene: 6. In germline, CDR1 is LGHDT, CDR2 YNNKEL (reference sequence). The CDR3 nucleotides are TGTGCCAGCAGCCAAGCTCCTAGCGGAGGAGATACGCAGTATTTT. Protein: CASSQAPSGGDTQYF.

This rearrangement joins TRBV5-1 to TRBJ2-3; weak D call: TRBD2 (5 bases). Germline assignment: CDR1 SGHRS and CDR2 YFSETQ. This CDR3 has 13 amino acids. Trimming removed 4 bases at V and 5 bases at J, with 11 bases between. The CDR3 DNA is TGCGCCAGCAGCCTAGAGAGCGGAGATACGCAGTATTTT. Protein: CASSLESGDTQYF.

This rearrangement joins TRBV10-2 to TRBJ1-4; possibly TRBD1 for D (5 bases). Trimming took off 4 bases at V and 3 bases at J, with 9 bases between the two ends. This CDR3 comprises 14 residues. Germline-derived CDR1 and CDR2 are WSHSY and SAAADI. This CDR3 is CASSAAGSNEKLFF. CDR3 DNA: TGCGCCAGCAGTGCGGCAGGGTCTAATGAAAAACTGTTTTTT.

The gene calls are TRBV6-5 and TRBJ2-7, with 8 bases that match TRBD2. The CDR3 loop spans 15 amino acids. From germline, CDR1 is MNHEY and CDR2 SVGAGI. The junction had 12 bases not matched to a gene; V was cut back by 11 bases and J by 0 bases. The CDR3 nucleotides are TGTGCCCCCCCGGGTGGCGGGGGGAACTCCTACGAGCAGTACTTC. Translation: CAPPGGGGNSYEQYF.

This chain links TRBV9 with TRBJ2-1; 8 nucleotides align to TRBD2. The CDR3 is made up of 16 amino acids. J lost 5 bases, V lost 4 bases, and 11 bases had no gene match. The germline CDR1 and CDR2 sequences are SGDLS and YYNGEE. Here the CDR3 reads CASSSPPGGTNNEQFF. CDR3 DNA sequence: TGTGCCAGCAGCTCCCCCCCGGGGGGGACCAACAATGAGCAGTTCTTC. Drawing the rest from reference TRBV9 and TRBJ2-1, the complete variable domain is DSGVTQTPKHLITATGQRVTLRCSPRSGDLSVYWYQQSLDQGLQFLIQYYNGEERAKGNILERFSAQQFPDLHSELNLSSLELGDSALYFCASSSPPGGTNNEQFFGPGTRLTVL.

The genes are TRBV7-8 and TRBJ1-6, with D unresolved. The germline gives CDR1 SGHVS, CDR2 FQNEAQ. CDR3 length: 16 amino acids. V was cut by 5 bases and J by 5 bases, with 16 bases left in between. DNA for the CDR3: TGTGCCAGCAGCCTGCCGCGCTATCAGGATAATTCACCCCTCCACTTT. Its protein is CASSLPRYQDNSPLHF.

This chain connects TRBV21-1 to TRBJ2-7; the table's D call of TRBD2 was not tested on the DNA. TRBV21-1 is a pseudogene. The CDR3 is 18 amino acids. CDR3: CASSKAAKLAGNTGEQYF. The CDR3 DNA follows: TGTGCCAGCAGCAAAGCCGCAAAATTAGCGGGAAATACGGGGGAGCAGTACTTC.

The genes are TRBV15 and TRBJ2-7, with TRBD2 matching over 9 bases. Germline trimming cut 3 bases from V and 5 bases from J; bases unmatched to any gene: 11. Per the germline V gene, CDR1 is LNHNV and CDR2 is YYDKDF (reference sequence). The length of the CDR3 is 16 residues. The CDR3: CATSSSVIAGANEQYF. In nucleotides, the CDR3 is TGTGCCACCAGCAGTAGTGTTATAGCGGGAGCTAACGAGCAGTACTTC. Together with reference TRBV15 and TRBJ2-7, the CDR3 gives the full variable domain: DAMVIQNPRYQVTQFGKPVTLSCSQTLNHNVMYWYQQKSSQAPKLLFHYYDKDFNNEADTPDNFQSRRPNTSFCFLDIRSPGLGDTAMYLCATSSSVIAGANEQYFGPGTRLTVT.

The chain recombines TRBV7-9 with TRBJ2-7; 7 bases agree with TRBD2. The CDR3 has 15 residues. From germline, CDR1 is SEHNR and CDR2 FQNEAQ (reference sequence). Germline trimming cut 7 bases from V and 0 bases from J; bases unmatched to any gene: 9. CDR3 loop: CASTFHGGSSYEQYF. CDR3 nucleotides: TGTGCCAGCACCTTCCACGGGGGGAGCTCCTACGAGCAGTACTTC.

The chain employs TRBV6-5 and TRBJ2-1; 8 bases align to TRBD2. V lost 7 bases and J lost 9; bases outside the gene matches: 11. This CDR3 is 14 amino acids long. The V gene's germline CDR1 is MNHEY and CDR2 SVGAGI. As DNA, the CDR3 is TGTGCCAGCAACTTGGGACTAGGGGTTACTGAGCAGTTCTTC. Encoded protein: CASNLGLGVTEQFF.

The chain uses TRBV10-3 and TRBJ2-5, with D possibly being TRBD1 (5 bases). The CDR3 is 14 residues long. V dropped 6 bases and J dropped 0 bases, with 11 bases sitting between them. The germline CDR1 and CDR2 sequences are ENHRY and SYGVKD. The CDR3 reads CAIRQYRYQETQYF. In DNA, the CDR3 is TGTGCCATCAGACAGTACAGGTACCAAGAGACCCAGTACTTC.

This rearrangement joins TRBV6-2 or TRBV6-3 to TRBJ2-7; 9 bases are shared with TRBD1. The V gene end was trimmed by 4 bases and the J gene end by 3 bases; junction bases not matched to a gene: 7. CDR1 is MNHEY and CDR2 is SVGEGT in the germline V gene. The CDR3 totals 15 residues. As DNA, the CDR3 is TGTGCCAGCAGTTCCCCGGGACAGGGAGACTACGAGCAGTACTTC. It specifies CASSSPGQGDYEQYF.

This chain joins TRBV9 and TRBJ1-1; D is unclear. V lost 0 bases and J lost 0, with 9 bases in between. CDR3 length: 15 amino acids. CDR1 is SGDLS, CDR2 YYNGEE, per germline. The CDR3 is CASSVDNSMNTEAFF. As DNA, the CDR3 is TGTGCCAGCAGCGTAGACAACAGCATGAACACTGAAGCTTTCTTT.

This sequence joins TRBV29-1 and TRBJ2-2, with D possibly TRBD1 on 6 matching bases. V lost 6 bases and J 5 bases, leaving 16 bases between the germline ends. The CDR3 contains 14 residues. The germline gives CDR1 SQVTM, CDR2 ANQGSEA. CDR3 sequence reads: CSVPDRIGTGELFF. CDR3 bases: TGCAGCGTCCCAGACAGGATTGGAACCGGGGAGCTGTTTTTT.

The chain carries TRBV7-9 and TRBJ2-3; D might be TRBD1 (6 bases). This CDR3 contains 13 residues. From germline, CDR1 is SEHNR and CDR2 FQNEAQ (reference sequence). The V gene lost 10 bases and the J gene lost 0 bases, with 11 bases spanning the gap. The CDR3 nucleotides read TGTGCCAACGACAGGTTCAGCACAGATACGCAGTATTTT. The encoded protein is CANDRFSTDTQYF.